These 29 T cell receptor beta chains were all obtained from the same sample, sequenced in a study of shared clonotypes between healthy human individuals. CD8 cells regarded as naive lacked CD45RO, were positively chosen for CCR7, and omitted terminally differentiated effector memory CD45RA+ cells. This table comes from immunoSEQ multiplex PCR, and its TCRdb copy is limited to in-frame clones, with some not included. The profile shows 550,000 to 650,000 clones, roughly 95% of them singletons. The sequenced sample was naive CD8+ T cells sorted from blood. Receptors originate from a woman aged 25 to 39 in good health.

V gene TRBV9 combines with J gene TRBJ2-7; D is unresolved. Per germline, CDR1 SGDLS and CDR2 YYNGEE. This CDR3 has 14 residues. V was shortened by 0 bases and J by 3 bases, with 10 bases between the two germline ends. The CDR3 loop is CASSVEDGSYEQYF. The CDR3 coding sequence is TGTGCCAGCAGCGTAGAGGACGGAAGCTACGAGCAGTACTTC.

The chain recombines TRBV19 with TRBJ1-2, with 7 positions matching TRBD1. V lost 3 bases, J lost 6 bases, and 7 bases stayed unmatched. In germline, CDR1 is LNHDA, CDR2 SQIVND (reference sequence). CDR3 length: 14 residues. The CDR3 spells CASSIEGARNGYTF. CDR3 nucleotides: TGTGCCAGTAGTATTGAGGGGGCGAGGAATGGCTACACCTTC.

The chain carries TRBV28 and TRBJ1-1; D gene uncertain. The V end lost 6 bases, the J end lost 6 bases, and 23 bases lay between the germline ends. Germline CDR1 reads MDHEN; CDR2 reads SYDVKM. This CDR3 comprises 16 residues. Here the CDR3 DNA reads TGTGCCAGCAGCCCGGGAGTTTGGGAGTTTGACTCTGAAGCTTTCTTT. Protein: CASSPGVWEFDSEAFF.

This chain links TRBV7-9 with TRBJ2-1; maybe TRBD2 (6 bases). V was trimmed by 4 bases and J by 5 bases, leaving 15 bases between them. The CDR3 runs 15 residues. From germline, CDR1 is SEHNR and CDR2 FQNEAQ (reference sequence). CDR3 coding DNA: TGTGCCAGCAGCTCCCTCACAGCGGGCCACAATGAGCAGTTCTTC. Amino acids: CASSSLTAGHNEQFF.

V gene TRBV4-1 combines with J gene TRBJ2-7; a weak D match, TRBD2 (6 bases). Trimming removed 2 bases at V and 7 bases at J, with 12 bases between. CDR1 and CDR2 from the germline V gene are MGHRA and YSYEKL. This CDR3 contains 13 residues. Here the CDR3 DNA reads TGCGCCAGCAGCCAATGGCGGGACCGTGAGCAGTACTTC. This encodes CASSQWRDREQYF.

The chain employs TRBV4-1 and TRBJ2-7, with D perhaps TRBD2 (5 bases). The CDR3 is 14 residues long. CDR1 MGHRA and CDR2 YSYEKL come from the germline V gene. Trimming took off 4 bases at V and 2 bases at J, with 12 bases between the two ends. The CDR3 DNA reads as TGCGCCAGCAGCCCCGGGGATGCTACCTACGAGCAGTACTTC. Translated, it gives CASSPGDATYEQYF.

CDR3 protein: CASSSLADRVRDGYTF. CDR3 in DNA: TGTGCCAGCAGTTCGCTCGCGGACAGGGTGCGAGATGGCTACACCTTC. V and J are TRBV27 and TRBJ1-2; 8 bases fit TRBD1. V gave up 4 bases and J gave up 6 bases; unmatched junction bases: 13. This CDR3 spans 16 amino acids. Per germline, CDR1 MNHEY and CDR2 SMNVEV (reference sequence).

This clone was detected once. The chain recombines TRBV15 with TRBJ2-1; no definite D call. The length of the CDR3 is 15 residues. Germline V gives CDR1 LNHNV, CDR2 YYDKDF (reference sequence). V gave up 2 bases and J gave up 8 bases, with 16 bases separating them. The CDR3 region has the DNA TGTGCCACCAGCAGAAGCTTATCAGGCGGTGATGAGCAGTTCTTC. It yields the protein CATSRSLSGGDEQFF.

The chain couples TRBV7-2 to TRBJ2-3; D is unresolved. Germline V CDR1 and CDR2: SGHTA, FQGNSA. V was shortened by 8 bases and J by 5 bases, with 23 bases between the two germline ends. The CDR3 spans 16 residues. In DNA, the CDR3 is TGTGCCAGCCTCCTTGTGACTCGAGGAGTGGAAGATACGCAGTATTTT. Its translation is CASLLVTRGVEDTQYF.

The V and J genes are TRBV21-1 and TRBJ2-1; the table's TRBD1 call for D was not verified on the DNA. TRBV21-1 is a documented pseudogene. This CDR3 has 14 residues. The CDR3 sequence is CASSKGQGQAEQFF. The CDR3 bases are TGTGCCAGCAGCAAGGGACAGGGGCAGGCTGAGCAGTTCTTC.

The chain recombines TRBV9 with TRBJ2-1; D is undetermined. Germline V gene data show CDR1 as SGDLS and CDR2 as YYNGEE. The CDR3 runs to 16 residues. The ends were cut back, 1 base at V and 3 bases at J, with 14 bases in the middle. CDR3 region: CASSVSDRSIYNEQFF. The CDR3 nucleotides read TGTGCCAGCAGCGTATCCGACCGTAGCATCTACAATGAGCAGTTCTTC. The full variable domain, with the rest looked up from reference TRBV9 and TRBJ2-1, is DSGVTQTPKHLITATGQRVTLRCSPRSGDLSVYWYQQSLDQGLQFLIQYYNGEERAKGNILERFSAQQFPDLHSELNLSSLELGDSALYFCASSVSDRSIYNEQFFGPGTRLTVL.

This clone has just one count. This chain links TRBV27 with TRBJ2-7; 13 bases map to TRBD2. Germline CDR1 is MNHEY and CDR2 is SMNVEV (reference sequence). V dropped 4 bases and J dropped 5; count of bases not matched to a gene: 5. The CDR3 has 15 amino acids. The CDR3 DNA is TGTGCCAGCAGTTCCGGGACTAGCGGGACGAACGAGCAGTACTTC. This encodes CASSSGTSGTNEQYF.

V usage is TRBV6-6 and J usage is TRBJ2-7; 12 bases match TRBD1. V gave up 5 bases and J gave up 4 bases; unmatched junction bases: 3. The CDR3 runs to 14 residues. Germline V lookup: CDR1 MNHNY, CDR2 SVGAGI (reference sequence). The CDR3 DNA follows: TGTGCCAGCAGTACGGGACAGGGGGCATACGAGCAGTACTTC. Protein sequence: CASSTGQGAYEQYF.

V and J are TRBV6-1 and TRBJ2-3; D perhaps matches TRBD2 (6 bases). The V gene's germline CDR1 is MNHNS and CDR2 SASEGT. CDR3 length equals 17 residues. Trimming stripped 4 bases from V and 2 bases from J, with 19 bases between. The CDR3 here is CASSGYLERANTDTQYF. CDR3 in DNA: TGTGCCAGCAGTGGCTACCTGGAGCGGGCTAACACAGATACGCAGTATTTT.

The chain combines TRBV7-2 with TRBJ2-7, with D perhaps matching TRBD2 (6 bases). The length of the CDR3 is 12 residues. Germline-derived CDR1 and CDR2 are SGHTA and FQGNSA. The ends were cut back, 5 bases at V and 7 bases at J, with 12 bases in the middle. CDR3 in amino acids: CASSPIGGEQYF. CDR3 sequence (DNA): TGTGCCAGCAGCCCGATCGGGGGAGAGCAGTACTTC.

The rearrangement joins TRBV5-1 to TRBJ2-7; 7 bases are a match to TRBD1. J was trimmed by 1 base and V by 8 bases; bases with no gene match: 9. Germline CDR1 is SGHRS and CDR2 is YFSETQ. This CDR3 has 14 residues. This chain's CDR3 is CARIGTVLSYEQYF. CDR3 DNA: TGCGCCAGAATAGGGACAGTCCTTTCCTACGAGCAGTACTTC.

The V and J genes are TRBV2 and TRBJ2-3, with 8 nucleotides matching TRBD2. Germline V lookup: CDR1 SNHLY, CDR2 FYNNEI. V lost 8 bases and J lost 3; bases outside the gene matches: 7. The CDR3 has 14 residues. This chain's CDR3 is CASLGLVQTDTQYF. DNA for the CDR3: TGTGCCAGCTTGGGACTAGTACAAACAGATACGCAGTATTTT.

CDR3 protein: CASSLVRAYEQYF. CDR3 DNA sequence: TGTGCCAGCAGCTTGGTCAGGGCTTACGAGCAGTACTTC. This chain connects TRBV5-5 to TRBJ2-7; D may be TRBD1 (5 bases). The CDR3 consists of 13 residues. V was pared by 0 bases and J by 4 bases, with 8 bases between. Per germline, CDR1 SGHKS and CDR2 YYEKEE (reference sequence). Using reference TRBV5-5 and TRBJ2-7 for the parts outside the CDR3, the full variable domain is DAGVTQSPTHLIKTRGQQVTLRCSPISGHKSVSWYQQVLGQGPQFIFQYYEKEERGRGNFPDRFSARQFPNYSSELNVNALLLGDSALYLCASSLVRAYEQYFGPGTRLTVT.

The chain uses TRBV5-1 and TRBJ2-5, with D unclear. The germline V and J ends were trimmed by 7 bases and 2 bases, with 3 bases remaining between them. The CDR3 consists of 10 residues. CDR1 SGHRS and CDR2 YFSETQ come from the germline V gene. CDR3 sequence: CASGQETQYF. CDR3 DNA sequence: TGCGCCAGCGGGCAAGAGACCCAGTACTTC.

The chain employs TRBV11-2 and TRBJ1-1; D call uncertain. V shed 2 bases and J shed 10 bases, with 11 bases lying between them. This CDR3 is 12 amino acids long. Germline loops: CDR1 SGHAT, CDR2 FQNNGV. CDR3 region: CASSLSRKGAFF. The CDR3, as DNA: TGTGCCAGCAGCTTATCCCGAAAGGGAGCTTTCTTT.

DNA of the CDR3: TGTGCCAGCAGTTTATCTCCCGGAGCGGGATCCTACGAGCAGTACTTC. Translating it yields CASSLSPGAGSYEQYF. V is TRBV27 and J is TRBJ2-7; 7 bases match TRBD2. The germline V gene has CDR1 MNHEY and CDR2 SMNVEV (reference sequence). With 0 bases clipped from V and 1 base from J, the junction kept 6 bases outside the gene matches. This CDR3 has 16 amino acids.

The chain joins TRBV25-1 to TRBJ2-1; D may be TRBD1 (6 bases). From germline, CDR1 is MGHDK and CDR2 SYGVNS. V was shortened by 7 bases and J by 5 bases, with 9 bases between the two germline ends. This CDR3 contains 12 residues. CDR3 sequence (DNA): TGTGCCAGCACCAAGGGGGACAATGAGCAGTTCTTC. Residues: CASTKGDNEQFF.

This rearrangement joins TRBV7-6 to TRBJ1-4; no reliable D call. Trimming took off 1 base at V and 4 bases at J, with 10 bases between the two ends. This CDR3 comprises 15 residues. Germline CDR1 reads SGHVS; CDR2 reads FNYEAQ. In DNA, the CDR3 is TGTGCCAGCAGCTTAGATGGGCGGGATAATGAAAAACTGTTTTTT. Protein product: CASSLDGRDNEKLFF.

The chain uses TRBV4-1 and TRBJ2-7; possible D gene TRBD2, 7 bases. Germline assignment: CDR1 MGHRA and CDR2 YSYEKL. The CDR3 sequence is 17 residues long. The germline V and J ends were trimmed by 0 bases and 1 base, with 16 bases remaining between them. The CDR3 coding sequence is TGCGCCAGCAGCCAAGATGAACCCGCGGGGGCATCCTACGAGCAGTACTTC. It yields the protein CASSQDEPAGASYEQYF.

The chain carries TRBV15 and TRBJ2-7, with TRBD2 matching 8 bases. This CDR3 region has 15 residues. Per germline, CDR1 LNHNV and CDR2 YYDKDF (reference sequence). The trim removed 8 bases at V and 0 bases at J, leaving 9 bases unmatched. The CDR3 bases are TGTGCCACCCGGGGGGGTCGAGCAGCCTCCTACGAGCAGTACTTC. Its protein product is CATRGGRAASYEQYF.

The chain employs TRBV27 and TRBJ1-2; D is unclear. V shed 5 bases and J shed 8 bases, with 18 bases lying between them. Germline-derived CDR1 and CDR2 are MNHEY and SMNVEV (reference sequence). CDR3 size: 14 residues. The CDR3 nucleotides read TGTGCCAGCAGTCAGCGGTCGGTACATTCCGGCTACACCTTC. Protein sequence: CASSQRSVHSGYTF.

V gene TRBV6-6 combines with J gene TRBJ2-7; 10 bases align to TRBD2. This CDR3 is 15 amino acids long. Germline trimming cut 5 bases from V and 4 bases from J; bases unmatched to any gene: 8. Germline loops: CDR1 MNHNY, CDR2 SVGAGI (reference sequence). CDR3 nucleotides: TGTGCCAGCAGTCCTTTCCCGGGACTAGCGTACGAGCAGTACTTC. Its translation: CASSPFPGLAYEQYF.

The V call is TRBV6-5, the J call TRBJ2-7, with TRBD2 matching 12 bases. This CDR3 is built from 15 residues. Germline lookup yields CDR1 MNHEY and CDR2 SVGAGI. After removal of 4 bases from V and 1 base from J, the junction contained 2 bases not matched to a gene. CDR3 DNA: TGTGCCAGCAGTTGGACTAGCGGGAAATCCTACGAGCAGTACTTC. It encodes CASSWTSGKSYEQYF.

This chain links TRBV7-9 with TRBJ2-1; D unclear. V was pared by 4 bases and J by 5 bases, with 9 bases between. This CDR3 comprises 13 residues. Germline loops: CDR1 SEHNR, CDR2 FQNEAQ (reference sequence). The CDR3 DNA sequence: TGTGCCAGCAGCTCCGACTGGGACAATGAGCAGTTCTTC. Protein sequence: CASSSDWDNEQFF.